These 16 T cell receptor beta chains originate from one sample sequenced in a study of technical replicates of blood from several donors. TCRdb's copy holds only in-frame clones and misses some; the assay was immunoSEQ multiplex PCR. The sample comprises roughly 60,000 clones, just under 90% of which are singletons, and around 5.2% rests with the top ten. The sample taken for sequencing was PBMCs. The receptor source for this set is a human donor in good health. Some clones in this sample may be carry-over from other donors' samples.

V is TRBV5-1 and J is TRBJ1-2; D is perhaps TRBD1 (5 bases). Looked up from germline, CDR1 is SGHRS and CDR2 is YFSETQ. This CDR3 region has 13 residues. V lost 0 bases and J 5 bases, leaving 8 bases between the germline ends. The CDR3 protein is CASSLGRVYGYTF. CDR3 DNA: TGCGCCAGCAGCTTGGGCAGGGTTTATGGCTACACCTTC.

This clone was picked up a small number of times. This chain links TRBV27 with TRBJ1-1; the D is unclear. With 2 bases removed from V and 4 bases from J, the gap between germline ends came to 14 bases. CDR1 is MNHEY, CDR2 SMNVEV, per germline (reference sequence). This CDR3 contains 15 residues. CDR3 bases: TGTGCCAGCAGTTTAAGTTGGGGAGGCCGCACTGAAGCTTTCTTT. Encoded protein: CASSLSWGGRTEAFF.

This chain connects TRBV9 to TRBJ2-5; TRBD1 agrees at 8 bases. This CDR3 has 14 amino acids. V lost 5 bases to trimming and J lost 5 bases; unmatched junction nucleotides: 8. Germline V gene lookup returns CDR1 SGDLS and CDR2 YYNGEE. The CDR3 sequence is CASSPGGLSETQYF. DNA of the CDR3: TGTGCCAGCAGTCCAGGGGGCCTGTCGGAGACCCAGTACTTC.

The chain employs TRBV19 and TRBJ2-5; TRBD2 matches at 10 bases. The CDR3 is 15 residues long. The ends lost 11 bases at V and 4 bases at J; junction bases unmatched: 13. The V gene's germline CDR1 is LNHDA and CDR2 SQIVND (reference sequence). CDR3 protein: CASSALAGEGETQYF. Written as DNA, the CDR3 is TGTGCCTCCTCCGCCCTAGCGGGAGAAGGAGAGACCCAGTACTTC.

This clone was seen a single time. The gene calls are TRBV6-5 and TRBJ1-3, with TRBD1 identical over 12 bases. After removal of 4 bases from V and 3 bases from J, the junction contained 4 bases not matched to a gene. Germline loops: CDR1 MNHEY, CDR2 SVGAGI. The CDR3 spans 16 residues. The CDR3 loop is CASSSGTGGNGNTIYF. CDR3 DNA sequence: TGTGCCAGCAGTTCTGGGACAGGGGGCAATGGAAACACCATATATTTT.

The chain uses TRBV5-1 and TRBJ2-3; D ambiguous. The CDR3 loop spans 14 amino acids. Germline assignment: CDR1 SGHRS and CDR2 YFSETQ. V was trimmed by 4 bases and J by 6 bases, leaving 15 bases between them. The CDR3 protein is CASSPDDGVDTQYF. The CDR3 DNA reads as TGCGCCAGCAGCCCGGATGATGGAGTGGATACGCAGTATTTT.

The V gene is TRBV15, the J gene TRBJ2-1; a weak D match, TRBD2 (5 bases). CDR3 length: 16 amino acids. Germline V gives CDR1 LNHNV, CDR2 YYDKDF (reference sequence). Trimming left V 3 bases short and J 7 bases short, with 19 bases between. The CDR3 here is CATSSTVPSGRNEQFF. The DNA for the CDR3 is TGTGCCACCAGCAGCACGGTACCGTCGGGGAGAAATGAGCAGTTCTTC.

This clone was counted a single time. The chain couples TRBV5-6 to TRBJ2-2; 8 bases match TRBD1. This CDR3 has 15 amino acids. V lost 2 bases to trimming and J lost 4 bases; unmatched junction nucleotides: 4. Per the germline V gene, CDR1 is SGHDT and CDR2 is YYEEEE. As DNA, the CDR3 is TGTGCCAGCAGCTTCAGGGGGCTCGGCACCGGGGAGCTGTTTTTT. This translates into CASSFRGLGTGELFF.

This chain joins TRBV7-9 and TRBJ2-7, with 14 positions matching TRBD2. The CDR3 loop spans 16 amino acids. Germline V lookup: CDR1 SEHNR, CDR2 FQNEAQ (reference sequence). V gave up 4 bases and J gave up 6 bases; unmatched junction bases: 8. CDR3 sequence reads: CASSWGTSGRKGEQYF. CDR3 sequence (DNA): TGTGCCAGCAGCTGGGGGACTAGCGGGAGAAAGGGCGAGCAGTACTTC.

The chain links TRBV12-5 to TRBJ2-1; TRBD2 matches at 7 bases. Germline loops: CDR1 LGHNT, CDR2 FRNRAP. CDR3 length: 15 amino acids. Unmatched junction bases numbered 14, after V lost 7 bases and J lost 8 bases. The DNA for the CDR3 is TGTGCTAGTGCCGAGGGAGCGGGGTCTGGCGATGAGCAGTTCTTC. Protein: CASAEGAGSGDEQFF.

The gene calls are TRBV5-4 and TRBJ1-5, with a tentative D call TRBD1 (6 bases). Germline CDR1 SGHNT, CDR2 YYREEE (reference sequence). The CDR3 is made up of 13 amino acids. V lost 4 bases and J lost 5, with 10 bases in between. The CDR3 DNA reads as TGTGCCAGCAGCACAGGGTCGGATCAGCCCCAGCATTTT. This sequence encodes CASSTGSDQPQHF.

The chain has TRBV27 and TRBJ2-3, with 12 bases that match TRBD2. The CDR3 has 17 residues. CDR1 is MNHEY, CDR2 SMNVEV, per germline (reference sequence). The trim removed 5 bases at V and 3 bases at J, leaving 9 bases unmatched. CDR3 sequence reads: CASSPYPSGGGTDTQYF. The CDR3 DNA follows: TGTGCCAGCAGTCCGTACCCTAGCGGGGGGGGAACAGATACGCAGTATTTT.

The gene calls are TRBV19 and TRBJ2-1; no firm D call. Germline-derived CDR1 and CDR2 are LNHDA and SQIVND (reference sequence). Trimming stripped 3 bases from V and 4 bases from J, with 10 bases between. The length of the CDR3 is 14 residues. This CDR3 is CASSIGLGYNEQFF. In nucleotides, the CDR3 is TGTGCCAGTAGTATTGGGCTGGGTTACAATGAGCAGTTCTTC.

The chain employs TRBV4-3 and TRBJ1-3; 9 nucleotides agree with TRBD1. This CDR3 contains 16 residues. The germline CDR1 and CDR2 sequences are LGHNA and YSLEER. The trim removed 3 bases at V and 2 bases at J, leaving 5 bases unmatched. CDR3 residues: CASSHSGQGPGNTIYF. The CDR3 DNA follows: TGCGCCAGCAGCCACTCCGGACAGGGGCCTGGAAACACCATATATTTT.

J is TRBJ1-4 and V is TRBV9, with TRBD1 as a possible D gene (5 bases). The CDR3 is 14 amino acids. The germline V and J ends were trimmed by 0 bases and 8 bases, with 11 bases remaining between them. Germline CDR1 reads SGDLS; CDR2 reads YYNGEE. CDR3 sequence: CASSVDPSGEKLFF. In nucleotides, the CDR3 is TGTGCCAGCAGCGTAGACCCATCAGGGGAAAAACTGTTTTTT.

The rearrangement uses TRBV7-6 and TRBJ2-1; D perhaps matches TRBD1 (7 bases). Germline lookup yields CDR1 SGHVS and CDR2 FNYEAQ. The V end lost 5 bases, the J end lost 4 bases, and 15 bases lay between the germline ends. CDR3 length equals 15 residues. The CDR3 reads CASSRGQGVYNEQFF. CDR3 nucleotide sequence: TGTGCCAGCAGCCGGGGGCAGGGGGTTTACAATGAGCAGTTCTTC.